The clone carrying this T cell receptor beta chain was seen ten or more times. Its antigen is undetermined. Then a second PCR, running roughly 7 to 12 cycles, was carried out with a sample-barcoded 5' primer and a J-beta primer mix. Researchers report that each sample yielded at least 2.5 million CDR3-containing paired-end reads. One entry per CDR3 protein results from TCRdb running MiXCR on the 5' RACE reads. The repertoire holds roughly 1,700,000 distinct CDR3 sequences, with approximately 30% as singletons. The sample is drawn from a study of blood T cells in healthy people across ages. The study's findings and limits: In older individuals, TCR beta diversity per million T cells was lower, falling roughly linearly with age. Comparison with aged donors showed that long-lived donors had more naive CD4+ cells and higher diversity.

This CDR3 region has 10 residues. Germline lookup yields CDR1 SQVTM and CDR2 ANQGSEA. V was pared by 2 bases and J by 2 bases, with 0 bases between. The rearrangement uses TRBV29-1 and TRBJ1-2; no firm D call. Sequencing was performed on blood. The TCR was taken from a woman in her twenties or thirties in good health. CDR3 in amino acids: CSVENYGYTF. The DNA for the CDR3 is TGCAGCGTTGAAAACTATGGCTACACCTTC.